Below are 27 T cell receptor beta chains sequenced from a single sample in a study of cytomegalovirus exposure and HLA in healthy donors. 13 Jbeta primers and 60 Vbeta primers were used for the PCR. The table came from immunoSEQ multiplex PCR; TCRdb's copy has only in-frame clones and leaves some out. Altogether roughly 170,000 clones are present, approximately 77% being singletons, with the ten largest covering approximately 1.6%. Input material: PBMCs. The receptor set was obtained from a male donor in good health and CMV-seronegative.

The chain is built from TRBV6-5 and TRBJ1-2, with 7 bases matching TRBD1. Germline CDR1 and CDR2: MNHEY and SVGAGI. The CDR3 is 12 residues long. The ends lost 2 bases at V and 8 bases at J; junction bases unmatched: 2. The CDR3 spells CASSYTGVGYTF. The DNA of the CDR3 is TGTGCCAGCAGTTACACAGGGGTCGGCTACACCTTC.

This chain links TRBV25-1 with TRBJ2-1; TRBD2 aligns across 9 bases. There are 14 residues in the CDR3. J gave up 6 bases and V 8 bases, and 8 bases lay outside the gene matches. Germline V CDR1 and CDR2: MGHDK, SYGVNS. CDR3 nucleotide sequence: TGTGCCAGCGGAGCTTATAGCGGGGGCAATGAGCAGTTCTTC. Its translation is CASGAYSGGNEQFF.

The CDR3 coding sequence is TGCAGCGCCCGGACAGCGCGTAATGAAAAACTGTTTTTT. Translated, it gives CSARTARNEKLFF. The chain combines TRBV29-1 with TRBJ1-4; possible D gene TRBD1, 6 bases. Germline V gives CDR1 SQVTM, CDR2 ANQGSEA. This CDR3 spans 13 amino acids. V lost 7 bases to trimming and J lost 4 bases, with 13 bases between them.

With respect to this clone: One junction end disagrees with the germline gene, perhaps due to a read error. V is TRBV6-5 and J is TRBJ1-6; 7 bases align to TRBD1. The CDR3 is 15 residues long. Germline-derived CDR1 and CDR2 are MNHEY and SVGAGI. CDR3 in DNA: TGTTCCAGCAGTTACACCGGGATAGGGGGCTCACCCCTCCACTTT. It is translated as CSSSYTGIGGSPLHF.

This chain links TRBV4-2 with TRBJ2-7; D unclear. The CDR3 consists of 13 residues. Germline CDR1 LGHNA, CDR2 YNFKEQ. The V end was cut by 4 bases, the J end by 5 bases, with 12 bases between. The CDR3: CASSLELRDEQYF. CDR3 DNA sequence: TGTGCCAGCAGCCTAGAGTTGCGCGACGAGCAGTACTTC.

The V and J genes are TRBV11-3 and TRBJ2-2, with 8 bases matching TRBD1. V was clipped by 5 bases and J by 6 bases; unmatched bases: 5. This CDR3 has 14 residues. Germline CDR1 is SGHNT and CDR2 is YENEEA. Here the CDR3 reads CASSPSTGAGELFF. In DNA form, the CDR3 reads TGTGCCAGCAGCCCATCGACAGGGGCCGGGGAGCTGTTTTTT.

The chain uses TRBV19 and TRBJ1-4, with a possible D match to TRBD1 (5 bases). Germline assignment: CDR1 LNHDA and CDR2 SQIVND (reference sequence). The CDR3 is made up of 16 amino acids. V lost 4 bases and J 11 bases, leaving 23 bases between the germline ends. DNA of the CDR3: TGTGCCAGTAGTACCCTGCAGGGATCCGGCGGAGAGAAACTGTTTTTT. Translating it yields CASSTLQGSGGEKLFF.

This clone was seen just once. V gene TRBV14 combines with J gene TRBJ2-1; a possible D gene is TRBD2 (5 bases). Germline V gene data show CDR1 as SGHDN and CDR2 as FVKESK. The CDR3 runs 14 residues. V was cut by 4 bases and J by 0 bases, with 7 bases left in between. CDR3 bases: TGTGCCAGCAGCCCGGGGAGCTCCTACAATGAGCAGTTCTTC. As protein: CASSPGSSYNEQFF.

This clone was detected once. V gene TRBV19 combines with J gene TRBJ2-7, with 7 bases lining up with TRBD1. Germline V gene lookup returns CDR1 LNHDA and CDR2 SQIVND (reference sequence). The CDR3 is 12 amino acids. The V segment lost 6 bases and the J segment 6 bases; nucleotides outside the gene matches: 5. The CDR3 DNA reads as TGTGCCAGTAGCGTGACAGGGTTCGAGCAGTACTTC. Translated, it gives CASSVTGFEQYF.

This chain uses TRBV14 with TRBJ2-5; D unresolved. V was cut by 2 bases and J by 0 bases, with 7 bases left in between. The CDR3 has 14 amino acids. Germline values: CDR1 SGHDN, CDR2 FVKESK. The CDR3, as DNA: TGTGCCAGCAGCCAACTTAGTTACCAAGAGACCCAGTACTTC. Its translation: CASSQLSYQETQYF. Looking up the rest from reference TRBV14 and TRBJ2-5 gives the full variable domain: EAGVTQFPSHSVIEKGQTVTLRCDPISGHDNLYWYRRVMGKEIKFLLHFVKESKQDESGMPNNRFLAERTGGTYSTLKVQPAELEDSGVYFCASSQLSYQETQYFGPGTRLLVL.

The rearrangement uses TRBV5-1 and TRBJ2-3; perhaps TRBD2 as D (5 bases). Germline CDR1 and CDR2: SGHRS and YFSETQ. The V and J ends lost 1 base and 4 bases respectively, with 16 bases between them. This CDR3 is built from 16 residues. The CDR3 region is CASSLMAGRRSDTQYF. DNA of the CDR3: TGCGCCAGCAGCTTGATGGCAGGCCGGAGGTCAGATACGCAGTATTTT.

Only one count was recorded for this clone. The V gene is TRBV7-9, the J gene TRBJ2-7; 9 bases map to TRBD2. Germline-derived CDR1 and CDR2 are SEHNR and FQNEAQ (reference sequence). The V gene end was trimmed by 1 base and the J gene end by 2 bases; junction bases not matched to a gene: 3. The CDR3 totals 15 residues. CDR3 loop: CASSLVGLAPYEQYF. The CDR3 DNA reads TGTGCCAGCAGCTTAGTGGGACTAGCCCCCTACGAGCAGTACTTC.

J is TRBJ2-5 and V is TRBV30; perhaps TRBD1 as D (6 bases). Germline V CDR1 and CDR2: GTSNPN, SVGIG (reference sequence). The CDR3 has 13 residues. V dropped 1 base and J dropped 7 bases, with 13 bases sitting between them. Here the CDR3 DNA reads TGTGCCTGGAGTGCGGACGTAGGGGGGACCCAGTACTTC. Protein: CAWSADVGGTQYF.

V gene TRBV5-1 combines with J gene TRBJ2-7; 7 bases fit TRBD2. The germline V gene encodes CDR1 SGHRS and CDR2 YFSETQ. V lost 0 bases to trimming and J lost 2 bases; unmatched junction nucleotides: 2. This CDR3 is built from 14 residues. The CDR3 reads CASSLAAGTYEQYF. CDR3 nucleotide sequence: TGCGCCAGCAGCTTGGCAGCGGGGACCTACGAGCAGTACTTC. Full variable domain (rest looked up from reference TRBV5-1 and TRBJ2-7): KAGVTQTPRYLIKTRGQQVTLSCSPISGHRSVSWYQQTPGQGLQFLFEYFSETQRNKGNFPGRFSGRQFSNSRSEMNVSTLELGDSALYLCASSLAAGTYEQYFGPGTRLTVT.

V is TRBV10-3 and J is TRBJ2-7; 9 nucleotides align to TRBD2. The ends lost 10 bases at V and 6 bases at J; junction bases unmatched: 19. The length of the CDR3 is 16 residues. Germline V gene data show CDR1 as ENHRY and CDR2 as SYGVKD. For the CDR3, the DNA is TGTGCCACCAAGTACCGAAATTCTAGCGGGATGGGCGAGCAGTACTTC. Residues: CATKYRNSSGMGEQYF.

The chain has TRBV5-8 and TRBJ1-2, with TRBD1 identical over 7 bases. This CDR3 comprises 13 residues. CDR1 is SGHTS, CDR2 YDEGEE, per germline. V gave up 1 base and J gave up 5 bases; unmatched junction bases: 2. The CDR3 region has the DNA TGTGCCAGCAGCTTGAACAGGGGTTATGGCTACACCTTC. It encodes CASSLNRGYGYTF.

This clone was detected a few times. The genes are TRBV5-1 and TRBJ1-3, with 10 bases identical to TRBD1. The junction had 2 bases not matched to a gene; V was cut back by 3 bases and J by 2 bases. This CDR3 has 15 amino acids. Germline V gene data show CDR1 as SGHRS and CDR2 as YFSETQ. Here the CDR3 DNA reads TGCGCCAGCAGCTGGACAGGGGGAACTGGAAACACCATATATTTT. The encoded protein is CASSWTGGTGNTIYF.

V and J are TRBV15 and TRBJ2-7; D perhaps matches TRBD2 (7 bases). The CDR3 spans 13 residues. The germline V gene has CDR1 LNHNV and CDR2 YYDKDF (reference sequence). With 2 bases removed from V and 6 bases from J, the gap between germline ends came to 11 bases. Written as DNA, the CDR3 is TGTGCCACCAGCAGAAACAGGGAGGGCGAGCAGTACTTC. This translates into CATSRNREGEQYF.

The chain couples TRBV18 to TRBJ2-1, with D perhaps TRBD1 (6 bases). The germline gives CDR1 KGHSH, CDR2 LQKENI. The CDR3 covers 14 residues. The V and J ends lost 1 base and 5 bases respectively, with 9 bases between them. CDR3 nucleotide sequence: TGTGCCAGCTCACCACGGACAGCGAACAATGAGCAGTTCTTC. This encodes CASSPRTANNEQFF.

The V call is TRBV5-8, the J call TRBJ1-5; 8 positions match TRBD1. Germline CDR1 SGHTS, CDR2 YDEGEE. The ends lost 2 bases at V and 2 bases at J; junction bases unmatched: 9. The CDR3 consists of 17 residues. CDR3 residues: CASSFRQGAGGNQPQHF. CDR3 nucleotides: TGTGCCAGCAGCTTTCGCCAGGGGGCCGGGGGCAATCAGCCCCAGCATTTT.

The chain has TRBV7-2 and TRBJ2-7; possible D gene TRBD1, 5 bases. The germline V and J ends were trimmed by 5 bases and 2 bases, with 16 bases remaining between them. The germline V gene encodes CDR1 SGHTA and CDR2 FQGNSA. The CDR3 loop spans 15 amino acids. CDR3 sequence: CASSPLPAGTYEQYF. The CDR3 DNA sequence: TGTGCCAGCAGCCCCCTCCCGGCAGGGACCTACGAGCAGTACTTC.

The V call is TRBV27, the J call TRBJ2-7, with 11 bases that match TRBD2. Trimming cost V 4 bases and J 5 bases; bases outside gene matches: 10. This CDR3 has 16 amino acids. Germline V gene data show CDR1 as MNHEY and CDR2 as SMNVEV (reference sequence). In DNA form, the CDR3 reads TGTGCCAGCAGTTACGGGTCATTACTAGCGGGAGACGAGCAGTACTTC. Its protein is CASSYGSLLAGDEQYF.

The CDR3 nucleotides read TGTGCCAGCAGCAATAGTTTGGTAAAGAACACTGAAGCTTTCTTT. Protein product: CASSNSLVKNTEAFF. The gene calls are TRBV7-9 and TRBJ1-1; D is unclear. V was trimmed by 5 bases and J by 1 base, leaving 14 bases between them. Germline CDR1 is SEHNR and CDR2 is FQNEAQ (reference sequence). The CDR3 covers 15 residues. The variable domain in full, completed from reference TRBV7-9 and TRBJ1-1, reads DTGVSQNPRHKITKRGQNVTFRCDPISEHNRLYWYRQTLGQGPEFLTYFQNEAQLEKSRLLSDRFSAERPKGSFSTLEIQRTEQGDSAMYLCASSNSLVKNTEAFFGQGTRLTVV.

The chain links TRBV19 to TRBJ2-7; 8 bases are shared with TRBD2. The CDR3 runs 14 residues. CDR1 is LNHDA and CDR2 is SQIVND in the germline V gene (reference sequence). Losses at the gene ends were 2 bases for V and 1 base for J; bases not matched to a gene: 1. For the CDR3, the DNA is TGTGCCAGTAGTATACGGGAGGGTTCCTACGAGCAGTACTTC. Translated: CASSIREGSYEQYF.

This clone has just a few counts. V is TRBV19 and J is TRBJ1-4, with a weak D call TRBD1 (5 bases). The CDR3 has 13 residues. V was trimmed by 5 bases and J by 3 bases, leaving 7 bases between them. Germline lookup yields CDR1 LNHDA and CDR2 SQIVND (reference sequence). CDR3 sequence reads: CASSDRPNEKLFF. In DNA, the CDR3 is TGTGCCAGTAGTGACAGACCTAATGAAAAACTGTTTTTT.

As to this clone: The junction departs from germline at one end; a sequencing error may be responsible. The chain carries TRBV5-4 and TRBJ1-1, with 7 bases lining up with TRBD1. The germline V gene has CDR1 SGHNT and CDR2 YYREEE (reference sequence). The CDR3 has 14 amino acids. This chain's CDR3 is CAGRGGRAATEAFF. CDR3 coding DNA: TGTGCCGGCAGAGGGGGCAGGGCGGCCACTGAAGCTTTCTTT.

The J gene is TRBJ2-5, the V gene TRBV4-1; 8 positions match TRBD2. The germline V gene has CDR1 MGHRA and CDR2 YSYEKL. This CDR3 region has 18 residues. After removal of 1 base from V and 2 bases from J, the junction contained 12 bases not matched to a gene. The CDR3 DNA reads TGCGCCAGCAGCCAAGCGCGCGGGGGGCCTTCGGAACAAGAGACCCAGTACTTC. Residues: CASSQARGGPSEQETQYF.